A selection of T cell receptor beta chains follows, all from one sample in a study of blood T cell repertoires in COVID-19. Measured with immunoSEQ multiplex PCR; TCRdb has only the in-frame clones, and not every one. The table has approximately 250,000 clones, approximately 88% seen once; the top ten hold about 3.1%. The sample was PBMCs or T cells enriched from blood (not recorded which). The receptor set was obtained from a middle-aged woman who had been exposed to COVID-19. CDR3s include the opening cysteine and the closing phenylalanine or tryptophan. Fields, in order: clone size, D gene, V gene, J gene, CDR3 DNA, CDR3 protein. The D gene is left open where the match is weak. Not all rows give a size; the values are once, few, many and, for expanded clones, a class.

abundance: .; d_gene: TRBD1; v_gene: TRBV4-1; j_gene: TRBJ2-6; CDR3nt: TGCGCCAGCAGCCAAGTCGTAAAAGGGACAGTCATTGGGGCCAACGTCCTGACTTTC; CDR3aa: CASSQVVKGTVIGANVLTF
abundance: .; d_gene: .; v_gene: TRBV9; j_gene: TRBJ2-2; CDR3nt: TGTGCCAGCAGCGTAGTTGGGGCCAACACCGGGGAGCTGTTTTTT; CDR3aa: CASSVVGANTGELFF
abundance: .; d_gene: TRBD1; v_gene: TRBV19; j_gene: TRBJ1-2; CDR3nt: TGTGCCAGTAGTATCTTGACAGGGGGTAGCAGTGGCTACACCTTC; CDR3aa: CASSILTGGSSGYTF
abundance: few; d_gene: TRBD1; v_gene: TRBV11-2; j_gene: TRBJ1-2; CDR3nt: TGTGCCAGCAGCCTACGGGACAGGGGCTTCGGCTACACCTTC; CDR3aa: CASSLRDRGFGYTF
abundance: .; d_gene: TRBD2; v_gene: TRBV9; j_gene: TRBJ2-1; CDR3nt: TGTGCCAGCAGCGTAGAGGGTAGCGGGGGGGCCCGCTCCTACAATGAGCAGTTCTTC; CDR3aa: CASSVEGSGGARSYNEQFF
abundance: .; d_gene: TRBD1; v_gene: TRBV29-1; j_gene: TRBJ1-1; CDR3nt: TGCAGCGTTATAAGAACCCGGGACAGGCCGACTGAAGCTTTCTTT; CDR3aa: CSVIRTRDRPTEAFF
abundance: .; d_gene: .; v_gene: TRBV7-2; j_gene: TRBJ1-5; CDR3nt: TGTGCCAGCAGCTCAAGCGGACAGTTAAATCAGCCCCAGCATTTT; CDR3aa: CASSSSGQLNQPQHF
abundance: .; d_gene: TRBD2; v_gene: TRBV4-2; j_gene: TRBJ2-3; CDR3nt: TGTGCCAGCAGCCAAATCGCGACTAGCGATGCAGATACGCAGTATTTT; CDR3aa: CASSQIATSDADTQYF
abundance: .; d_gene: TRBD1; v_gene: TRBV6-5; j_gene: TRBJ2-7; CDR3nt: TGTGCCAGCAGGGTTGGGACAGGGACCTACGAGCAGTACTTC; CDR3aa: CASRVGTGTYEQYF
abundance: .; d_gene: TRBD1; v_gene: TRBV6-5; j_gene: TRBJ1-2; CDR3nt: TGTGCCAGCAGGCAAACTACAACAGGGGGCGAAGGCTACACCTTC; CDR3aa: CASRQTTTGGEGYTF
abundance: .; d_gene: .; v_gene: TRBV19; j_gene: TRBJ1-3; CDR3nt: TGTGCCTCGCGGTGGCAGTCATCCGGAAACACCATATATTTT; CDR3aa: CASRWQSSGNTIYF
abundance: .; d_gene: .; v_gene: TRBV19; j_gene: TRBJ1-4; CDR3nt: TGTGCCAGTAGTACCCTCCGGGCAACTAATGAAAAACTGTTTTTT; CDR3aa: CASSTLRATNEKLFF
abundance: .; d_gene: .; v_gene: TRBV9; j_gene: TRBJ2-5; CDR3nt: TGTGCCAGCAGCGAGGGAGGAGGAGAGACCCAGTACTTC; CDR3aa: CASSEGGGETQYF
abundance: once; d_gene: TRBD2; v_gene: TRBV27; j_gene: TRBJ2-2; CDR3nt: TGTGCCAGCAGTCTTGTCCTAGCGGGGACCGGGGAGCTGTTTTTT; CDR3aa: CASSLVLAGTGELFF
abundance: .; d_gene: .; v_gene: TRBV5-1; j_gene: TRBJ1-4; CDR3nt: TGCGCCAGCAGCTCGTATTCCCTAGCGGGGCAACTAGGGGCAACTAATGAAAAACTGTTTTTT; CDR3aa: CASSSYSLAGQLGATNEKLFF
abundance: .; d_gene: TRBD2; v_gene: TRBV7-3; j_gene: TRBJ2-7; CDR3nt: TGTGCCAGCAGCTATAGCGGGGGGCCTGGCTACGAGCAGTACTTC; CDR3aa: CASSYSGGPGYEQYF
abundance: .; d_gene: .; v_gene: TRBV14; j_gene: TRBJ1-3; CDR3nt: TGTGCCAGTCGGGCAGGGCATACTGGAAACACCATATATTTT; CDR3aa: CASRAGHTGNTIYF
abundance: .; d_gene: TRBD1; v_gene: TRBV5-1; j_gene: TRBJ1-2; CDR3nt: TGCGCCAGCAGCTTGTGGGACAGGGAAGAGGGCTACACCTTC; CDR3aa: CASSLWDREEGYTF
abundance: once; d_gene: TRBD1; v_gene: TRBV28; j_gene: TRBJ1-6; CDR3nt: TGTGCCAGCAGTGACACAGGGGGGAATTCACCCCTCCACTTT; CDR3aa: CASSDTGGNSPLHF
abundance: .; d_gene: .; v_gene: TRBV3-1/TRBV3-2; j_gene: TRBJ2-2; CDR3nt: TGTGCCAGCAGCCAACATCCCGGGGGTGTCGGGGAGCTGTTTTTT; CDR3aa: CASSQHPGGVGELFF
abundance: .; d_gene: .; v_gene: TRBV7-2; j_gene: TRBJ2-2; CDR3nt: TGTGCCAGCAGTAGGCGGCGGGCGGACCGTGGCGGGGAGCTGTTTTTT; CDR3aa: CASSRRRADRGGELFF
abundance: .; d_gene: .; v_gene: TRBV28; j_gene: TRBJ1-5; CDR3nt: TGTGCCAGCAGTTTGGAGACGGTTGTGCGGCATCAGCCCCAGCATTTT; CDR3aa: CASSLETVVRHQPQHF
abundance: .; d_gene: .; v_gene: TRBV27; j_gene: TRBJ1-1; CDR3nt: TGTGCCAGCAGCTCCGGGGTCACTGAAGCTTTCTTT; CDR3aa: CASSSGVTEAFF
abundance: .; d_gene: TRBD1; v_gene: TRBV7-6; j_gene: TRBJ1-2; CDR3nt: TGTGCCAGCAGCCCCTCTCAGGACAGGGCTGGCTACACCTTC; CDR3aa: CASSPSQDRAGYTF
abundance: .; d_gene: .; v_gene: TRBV6-5; j_gene: TRBJ1-2; CDR3nt: TGTGCCAGCAGTTATATGGACCTCGCAGGGGAATATGGCTACACCTTC; CDR3aa: CASSYMDLAGEYGYTF
abundance: few; d_gene: TRBD2; v_gene: TRBV5-4; j_gene: TRBJ2-3; CDR3nt: TGTGCCAGCAGCCGGAAAGCGGGGGGCCCCGGAGATACGCAGTATTTT; CDR3aa: CASSRKAGGPGDTQYF
abundance: .; d_gene: TRBD1; v_gene: TRBV19; j_gene: TRBJ2-3; CDR3nt: TGTGCCAGTAGTAGCGGGACAGGGGGAAACCCAGATACGCAGTATTTT; CDR3aa: CASSSGTGGNPDTQYF
abundance: .; d_gene: TRBD1; v_gene: TRBV27; j_gene: TRBJ1-6; CDR3nt: TGTGCCAGCACCGGGACAGGTCGCCTCCACTTT; CDR3aa: CASTGTGRLHF
abundance: .; d_gene: .; v_gene: TRBV5-4; j_gene: TRBJ1-3; CDR3nt: TGTGCCAGCAGCCCCATTCCGGGGGTAGGAATCAACACCATATATTTT; CDR3aa: CASSPIPGVGINTIYF
abundance: once; d_gene: .; v_gene: TRBV4-1; j_gene: TRBJ1-1; CDR3nt: TGCGCCAGCAGCCAAGAGGGACACTTGAACACTGAAGCTTTCTTT; CDR3aa: CASSQEGHLNTEAFF
abundance: .; d_gene: TRBD2; v_gene: TRBV7-2; j_gene: TRBJ2-2; CDR3nt: TGTGCCAGCAGTCTGGCCTCTGGCGGGAGGGCCGGGGAGCTGTTTTTT; CDR3aa: CASSLASGGRAGELFF
abundance: .; d_gene: .; v_gene: TRBV9; j_gene: TRBJ2-2; CDR3nt: TGTGCCAGCAGCGTAGGGACATCGAACACCGGGGAGCTGTTTTTT; CDR3aa: CASSVGTSNTGELFF
abundance: .; d_gene: .; v_gene: TRBV20-1; j_gene: TRBJ2-1; CDR3nt: TGCAGTGCCCACCCGGGGATTGAGCAGTTCTTC; CDR3aa: CSAHPGIEQFF
abundance: once; d_gene: TRBD2; v_gene: TRBV30; j_gene: TRBJ2-1; CDR3nt: TGTGCCTGGAGTGTAAGGGCTAGCGGGAGTGGCTATGAGCAGTTCTTC; CDR3aa: CAWSVRASGSGYEQFF
abundance: .; d_gene: .; v_gene: TRBV18; j_gene: TRBJ2-2; CDR3nt: TGTGCCAGCTCTCTTACACAACCGGGAAGTGGAACCGGGGAGCTGTTTTTT; CDR3aa: CASSLTQPGSGTGELFF
abundance: .; d_gene: .; v_gene: TRBV28; j_gene: TRBJ1-4; CDR3nt: TGTGCCAGCAGTCCCAACAGGGTGAATGAAAAACTGTTTTTT; CDR3aa: CASSPNRVNEKLFF
abundance: .; d_gene: TRBD2; v_gene: TRBV7-6; j_gene: TRBJ2-3; CDR3nt: TGTGCCAGCAGCTTAGTGTCGGGAGGGCGAACAGATACGCAGTATTTT; CDR3aa: CASSLVSGGRTDTQYF
abundance: .; d_gene: .; v_gene: TRBV4-3; j_gene: TRBJ2-3; CDR3nt: TGCGCCAGCAGCCAAAAATCTTCCCACTTCTTAGCGGCCGGCACAGATACGCAGTATTTT; CDR3aa: CASSQKSSHFLAAGTDTQYF
abundance: .; d_gene: .; v_gene: TRBV4-3; j_gene: TRBJ2-7; CDR3nt: TGCGCCAGCAGCCCAAGCGGGTCCTACGAGCAGTACTTC; CDR3aa: CASSPSGSYEQYF
abundance: .; d_gene: .; v_gene: TRBV18; j_gene: TRBJ1-2; CDR3nt: TGTGCCAGCTCACCCGGACAAAACTATGGCTACACCTTC; CDR3aa: CASSPGQNYGYTF
abundance: .; d_gene: TRBD2; v_gene: TRBV7-9; j_gene: TRBJ2-2; CDR3nt: TGTGCCAGCAGCTTAGCCACTAGCGGGGGATCCAACACCGGGGAGCTGTTTTTT; CDR3aa: CASSLATSGGSNTGELFF